The clone carrying this TCR beta chain was counted only a few times. The CDR3 loop spans 15 amino acids. The junction had 6 bases not matched to a gene; V was cut back by 4 bases and J by 6 bases. CDR1 is MGHRA and CDR2 is YSYEKL in the germline V gene. This record comes from a study of cytomegalovirus exposure and HLA in healthy donors. Primers included in the PCR were 60 Vbeta and 13 Jbeta primers. The assay was immunoSEQ multiplex PCR, and TCRdb's table has in-frame clones only and misses some. The table lists about 300,000 clones, roughly 85% of them singletons. The sample comprised PBMCs. The chain joins TRBV4-1 to TRBJ1-4; 9 bases are a match to TRBD1. This sequence originates from a man aged 35-49 years in good health and CMV-seropositive. The CDR3 DNA reads as TGCGCCAGCAGCCTCCCGGGACAGGGAGATGAAAAACTGTTTTTT. Translated, it gives CASSLPGQGDEKLFF.